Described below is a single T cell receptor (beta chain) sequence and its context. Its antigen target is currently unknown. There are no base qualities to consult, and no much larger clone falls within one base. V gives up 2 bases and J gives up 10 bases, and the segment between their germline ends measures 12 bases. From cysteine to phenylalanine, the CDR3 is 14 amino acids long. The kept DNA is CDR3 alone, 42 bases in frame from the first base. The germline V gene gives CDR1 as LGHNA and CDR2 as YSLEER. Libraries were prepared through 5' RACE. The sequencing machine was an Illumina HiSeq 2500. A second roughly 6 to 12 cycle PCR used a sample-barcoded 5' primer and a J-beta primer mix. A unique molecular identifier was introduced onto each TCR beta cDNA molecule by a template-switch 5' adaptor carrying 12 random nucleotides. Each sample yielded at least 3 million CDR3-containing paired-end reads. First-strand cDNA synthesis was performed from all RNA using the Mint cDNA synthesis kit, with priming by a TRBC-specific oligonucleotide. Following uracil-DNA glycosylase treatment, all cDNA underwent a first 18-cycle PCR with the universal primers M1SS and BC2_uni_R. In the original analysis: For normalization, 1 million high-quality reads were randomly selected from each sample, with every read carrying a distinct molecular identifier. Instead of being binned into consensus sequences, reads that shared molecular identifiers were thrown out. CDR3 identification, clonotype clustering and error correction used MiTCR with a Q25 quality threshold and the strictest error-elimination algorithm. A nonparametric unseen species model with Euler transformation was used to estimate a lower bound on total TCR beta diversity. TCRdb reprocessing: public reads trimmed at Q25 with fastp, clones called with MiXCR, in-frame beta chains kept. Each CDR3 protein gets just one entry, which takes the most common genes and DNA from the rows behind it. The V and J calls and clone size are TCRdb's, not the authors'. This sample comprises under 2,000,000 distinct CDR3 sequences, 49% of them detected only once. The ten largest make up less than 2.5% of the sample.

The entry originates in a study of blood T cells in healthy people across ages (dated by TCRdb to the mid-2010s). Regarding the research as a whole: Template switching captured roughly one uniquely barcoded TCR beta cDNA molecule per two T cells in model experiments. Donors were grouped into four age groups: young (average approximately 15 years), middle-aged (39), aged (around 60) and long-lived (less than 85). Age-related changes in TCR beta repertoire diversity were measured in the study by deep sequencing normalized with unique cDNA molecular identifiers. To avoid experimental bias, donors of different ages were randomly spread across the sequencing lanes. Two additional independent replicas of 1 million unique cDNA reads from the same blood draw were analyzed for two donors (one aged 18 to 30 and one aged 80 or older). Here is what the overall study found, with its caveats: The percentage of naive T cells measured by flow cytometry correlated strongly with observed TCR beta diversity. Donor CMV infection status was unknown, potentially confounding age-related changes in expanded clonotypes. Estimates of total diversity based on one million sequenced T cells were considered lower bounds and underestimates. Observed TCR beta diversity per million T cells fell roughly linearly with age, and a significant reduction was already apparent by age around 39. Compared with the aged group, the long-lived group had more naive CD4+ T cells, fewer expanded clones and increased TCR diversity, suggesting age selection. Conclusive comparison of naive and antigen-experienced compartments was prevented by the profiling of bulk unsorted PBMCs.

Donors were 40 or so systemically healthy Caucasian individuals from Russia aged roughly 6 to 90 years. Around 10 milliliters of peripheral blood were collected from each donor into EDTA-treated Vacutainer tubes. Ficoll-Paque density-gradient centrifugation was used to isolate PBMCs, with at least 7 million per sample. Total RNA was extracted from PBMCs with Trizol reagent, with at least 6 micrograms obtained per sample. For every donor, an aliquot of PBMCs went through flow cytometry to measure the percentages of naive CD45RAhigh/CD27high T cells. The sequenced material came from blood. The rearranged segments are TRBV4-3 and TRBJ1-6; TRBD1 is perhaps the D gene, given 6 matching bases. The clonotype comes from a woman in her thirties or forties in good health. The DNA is TGCGCCAGCAGCCAACCTGGGGGGCACTCACCCCTCCACTTT. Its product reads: CASSQPGGHSPLHF.